Reported below is one TCR beta chain. These data originate in a study of technical replicates of blood from a few donors. Measured with immunoSEQ multiplex PCR; TCRdb has only the in-frame clones, and not every one. The sample carries fewer than 65,000 clones, approximately 87% recorded once. V shed 3 bases and J shed 0 bases, with 7 bases lying between them. The germline gives CDR1 LNHDA, CDR2 SQIVND (reference sequence). This CDR3 region has 14 residues. The chain carries TRBV19 and TRBJ2-3; no clear D gene. Sequencing was done on a sample of PBMCs. The receptor comes from a human donor in good health. Some clones in this sample may be carry-over from other donors' samples. The CDR3 region is CASSIGRSTDTQYF. CDR3 nucleotides: TGTGCCAGTAGTATTGGCAGGAGCACAGATACGCAGTATTTT.